This TCR beta chain is from a study of cytomegalovirus exposure and HLA in healthy donors. The table came from immunoSEQ multiplex PCR; TCRdb's copy has only in-frame clones and leaves some out. The repertoire holds about 160,000 clones, about 86% seen once, with about 5.8% in the top ten. Per the germline V gene, CDR1 is SGHRS and CDR2 is YFSETQ. J was trimmed by 5 bases and V by 3 bases; bases with no gene match: 11. The CDR3 contains 16 residues. Specimen: PBMCs. The V and J genes are TRBV5-1 and TRBJ2-1; 7 bases match TRBD1. The receptor was isolated from a young woman in good health and CMV-seronegative. In DNA, the CDR3 is TGCGCCAGCAGCTCCACCGGGACAGAGCCTCACAATGAGCAGTTCTTC. It translates to CASSSTGTEPHNEQFF.